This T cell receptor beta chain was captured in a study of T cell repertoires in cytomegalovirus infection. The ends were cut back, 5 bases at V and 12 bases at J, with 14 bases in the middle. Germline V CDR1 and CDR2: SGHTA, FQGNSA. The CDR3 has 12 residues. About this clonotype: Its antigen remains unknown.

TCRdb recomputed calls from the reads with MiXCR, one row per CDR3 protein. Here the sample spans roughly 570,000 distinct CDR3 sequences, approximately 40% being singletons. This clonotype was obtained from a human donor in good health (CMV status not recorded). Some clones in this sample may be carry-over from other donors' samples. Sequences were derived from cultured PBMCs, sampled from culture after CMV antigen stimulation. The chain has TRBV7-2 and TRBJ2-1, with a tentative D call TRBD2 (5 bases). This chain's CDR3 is CASSTTRGRQFF. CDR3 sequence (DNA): TGTGCCAGCAGCACGACTCGTGGGAGGCAGTTCTTC. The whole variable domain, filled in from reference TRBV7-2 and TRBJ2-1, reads GAGVSQSPSNKVTEKGKDVELRCDPISGHTALYWYRQSLGQGLEFLIYFQGNSAPDKSGLPSDRFSAERTGGSVSTLTIQRTQQEDSAVYLCASSTTRGRQFFGPGTRLTVL.